This TCR beta chain originates from a study of identifying expanded T cells in peripheral blood (dated by TCRdb to between 2018 and 2020). Regarding the complete study: Four technical replicates, made by sequencing separate aliquots from the same pool of genomic DNA, were compared pairwise. Results and caveats for the whole study, not just this receptor: Across all healthy-donor time intervals, the beta-binomial model significantly cut both the number of clones called differentially abundant and the false-positive rate. The authors expected biological variance in healthy repertoires might increase further over much longer intervals such as months to years. For all healthy donors, the variance in clone template counts between roughly 2-week samples rose significantly as total template count increased. Between technical replicates the binomial model flagged about 1.1 differentially abundant clones, whereas over around 2 weeks the binomial model flagged about 15 and over approximately four weeks around 20.

The immunoSEQ Assay, which relies on bias-controlled multiplex PCR amplification of genomic DNA, was used to profile TCRbeta CDR3 regions. In the paper's pipeline: To quantify the absolute abundance of each unique TCRbeta CDR3 region, the sequences were collapsed and filtered. Differential abundance was tested with a binomial (Fisher-equivalent) model and with a beta-binomial model adding time-dependent variance fitted from healthy donors. Clones with fewer than 5 combined templates were excluded, and clones with Benjamini-Hochberg FDR below 0.01 were called differentially abundant. Using the form v = (b*log(k)+a)^2, the beta-binomial variance was modeled as a function of the total template count across the two samples. Imported from immuneACCESS, the table was reduced by TCRdb to in-frame sequences with V and J called. These copies leave out some clones; in studies compared against another copy, an unresolved V gene accounts for under half, and the cause of the remainder is not known. V and J calls and clone size come straight from that table; D and trimming were deduced from the DNA. Within this sample are 60,000 to 70,000 clones, with about 83% of them counted one time only. The ten largest clones add up to under 20% of the sample.

Remarks on this clone: Its antigen remains unidentified. No per-base quality is available; no much larger clone lies one base away.

During the collection period, no immune events, such as infections, were documented for the healthy donors. Healthy-donor blood repertoires served as a training cohort to calibrate time-dependent variance in a beta-binomial model of T-cell clone differential abundance. The training cohort comprised approximately 10 healthy donors, 3 female and 7 male. Donor ages ranged from 29 to 64 years, with an average of about 40 years. Whole blood was collected from each healthy donor at three time points spaced around 2 weeks apart and obtained from a commercial supplier. For immunosequencing, genomic DNA was extracted from whole blood that had not been sorted. This clonotype was obtained from a person between 18 and 75 years old in good health. Source material: blood.

The sequenced DNA is TGTGCCAGCTCACCCGGACAGGGGGCTCGCGAGCAGTACTTC. This encodes CASSPGQGAREQYF. The chain links TRBV18 with TRBJ2-7, and 11 bases in between align with TRBD1. Clipping removes 3 bases from V and 6 bases from J, with 4 as the unmatched junction base count. CDR1 KGHSH and CDR2 LQKENI were looked up in the germline V gene. The CDR3 runs 14 residues from the cysteine to the phenylalanine. Only the CDR3 portion is preserved as DNA: 42 bases, with reading frame beginning at the first base.